Below, 13 T cell receptor beta chains from the same sample are listed, as sequenced in a study of response to subunit inactivated influenza vaccine. TCRdb ran MiXCR on the RT-PCR reads and lists one entry per CDR3 protein. The table includes 200,000 to 250,000 distinct CDR3 sequences, 9% to 15% detected once. The specimen comprised non-naive T cells sorted from PBMCs, sampled roughly 15 days before vaccination. The source of these receptors is a man aged 50 to 59 who received an inactivated influenza vaccine.

The J gene is TRBJ2-7, the V gene TRBV5-1; D not certain. CDR1 and CDR2 (germline): SGHRS, YFSETQ. The length of the CDR3 is 14 residues. V was cut by 0 bases and J by 3 bases, with 10 bases left in between. The CDR3 sequence: CASSLEQVNYEQYF. For the CDR3, the DNA is TGCGCCAGCAGCTTGGAGCAGGTCAACTACGAGCAGTACTTC. Together with reference TRBV5-1 and TRBJ2-7, the CDR3 gives the full variable domain: KAGVTQTPRYLIKTRGQQVTLSCSPISGHRSVSWYQQTPGQGLQFLFEYFSETQRNKGNFPGRFSGRQFSNSRSEMNVSTLELGDSALYLCASSLEQVNYEQYFGPGTRLTVT.

The chain uses TRBV10-3 and TRBJ2-2, with D possibly being TRBD1 (5 bases). Germline CDR1 is ENHRY and CDR2 is SYGVKD. The CDR3 has 14 residues. The ends were cut back, 5 bases at V and 2 bases at J, with 9 bases in the middle. CDR3 sequence: CAISIDRNTGELFF. CDR3 DNA sequence: TGTGCCATCAGTATCGACAGAAACACCGGGGAGCTGTTTTTT.

This clonotype was seen more than once but under ten times. The rearrangement joins TRBV28 to TRBJ2-5; 9 positions match TRBD2. Germline V gene sequence: CDR1 MDHEN, CDR2 SYDVKM. The J segment lost 2 bases and the V segment lost 11 bases, leaving 6 bases of the junction unmatched. The CDR3 contains 13 residues. In nucleotides, the CDR3 is TGTGCCGGGGCAACTAGCGGGCAAGAGACCCAGTACTTC. It is translated as CAGATSGQETQYF.

The rearrangement joins TRBV7-2 to TRBJ1-1; D possibly corresponds to TRBD1 (5 bases). Germline CDR1 and CDR2: SGHTA and FQGNSA. V shed 5 bases and J shed 5 bases, with 18 bases lying between them. The CDR3 is 15 amino acids. This chain's CDR3 is CASSPRGIRGTEAFF. CDR3 DNA sequence: TGTGCCAGCAGCCCCCGAGGGATCCGGGGGACTGAAGCTTTCTTT.

The J gene is TRBJ2-5, the V gene TRBV7-2; a possible D gene is TRBD1 (5 bases). V lost 0 bases and J lost 6, with 5 bases in between. The CDR3 spans 12 residues. CDR1 and CDR2 from the germline V gene are SGHTA and FQGNSA. CDR3 sequence reads: CASSLAGQTQYF. Written as DNA, the CDR3 is TGTGCCAGCAGCTTAGCGGGGCAGACCCAGTACTTC.

The chain combines TRBV7-6 with TRBJ2-1; D remains ambiguous. V shed 2 bases and J shed 6 bases, with 8 bases lying between them. In germline, CDR1 is SGHVS, CDR2 FNYEAQ. CDR3 length: 13 amino acids. The CDR3 bases are TGTGCCAGCAGCTTATCCTTAAGCAATGAGCAGTTCTTC. It encodes CASSLSLSNEQFF.

This clonotype was counted a few times. The chain uses TRBV20-1 and TRBJ2-7; tentatively, D is TRBD2 (6 bases). V lost 4 bases and J lost 3, with 19 bases in between. This CDR3 has 15 amino acids. The V gene's germline CDR1 is DFQATT and CDR2 SNEGSKA (reference sequence). The CDR3 nucleotides are TGCAGTGCTAACAAACGGGAGCCACCACACTACGAGCAGTACTTC. This encodes CSANKREPPHYEQYF.

The chain recombines TRBV2 with TRBJ2-3; 10 bases are shared with TRBD1. Germline loops: CDR1 SNHLY, CDR2 FYNNEI. Trimming took 1 base from V and 5 from J; bases not matched to a gene: 6. This CDR3 contains 16 residues. This CDR3 is CASSEGGTGVKDTQYF. CDR3 sequence (DNA): TGTGCCAGCAGTGAAGGCGGGACAGGGGTGAAAGATACGCAGTATTTT.

This clonotype turned up a few times. The chain carries TRBV5-4 and TRBJ2-1; tentative D call: TRBD2 (7 bases). V was trimmed by 4 bases and J by 2 bases, leaving 16 bases between them. The CDR3 length is 16 residues. The germline V gene has CDR1 SGHNT and CDR2 YYREEE (reference sequence). The CDR3 spells CASSRGAGSAYNEQFF. The CDR3 DNA follows: TGTGCCAGCAGCCGGGGGGCGGGATCGGCCTACAATGAGCAGTTCTTC.

This clonotype was seen at least ten times. The chain couples TRBV7-2 to TRBJ2-7, with D perhaps assigned TRBD1 or TRBD2 (5 bases each). The germline gives CDR1 SGHTA, CDR2 FQGNSA. CDR3 size: 14 residues. The V end was cut by 1 base, the J end by 5 bases, with 12 bases between. For the CDR3, the DNA is TGTGCCAGCAGCTTAGTTTCAGGGACCCACGAGCAGTACTTC. Its protein is CASSLVSGTHEQYF. Supplemented by reference TRBV7-2 and TRBJ2-7, the full variable domain reads GAGVSQSPSNKVTEKGKDVELRCDPISGHTALYWYRQSLGQGLEFLIYFQGNSAPDKSGLPSDRFSAERTGGSVSTLTIQRTQQEDSAVYLCASSLVSGTHEQYFGPGTRLTVT.

The chain couples TRBV29-1 to TRBJ2-5; D gene ambiguous. This CDR3 spans 12 amino acids. CDR1 SQVTM and CDR2 ANQGSEA come from the germline V gene. The V end was cut by 4 bases, the J end by 0 bases, with 6 bases between. The CDR3: CSVGANQETQYF. CDR3 bases: TGCAGCGTTGGTGCGAACCAAGAGACCCAGTACTTC. Supplemented by reference TRBV29-1 and TRBJ2-5, the full variable domain reads SAVISQKPSRDICQRGTSLTIQCQVDSQVTMMFWYRQQPGQSLTLIATANQGSEATYESGFVIDKFPISRPNLTFSTLTVSNMSPEDSSIYLCSVGANQETQYFGPGTRLLVL.

This clonotype was detected a few times. This chain uses TRBV6-1 with TRBJ2-5; 11 bases match TRBD2. Per germline, CDR1 MNHNS and CDR2 SASEGT. After removal of 4 bases from V and 1 base from J, the junction contained 11 bases not matched to a gene. This CDR3 has 18 amino acids. As DNA, the CDR3 is TGTGCCAGCAGTGTGGGACAGCGACTAGCGGGACCCCAAGAGACCCAGTACTTC. Residues: CASSVGQRLAGPQETQYF.

This clonotype was seen at least ten times. CDR3 nucleotide sequence: TGTGCCAGCAGTCTCCGGGCCCCCTACGAGCAGTACTTC. It is translated as CASSLRAPYEQYF. This chain links TRBV28 with TRBJ2-7; no clear D. Per the germline V gene, CDR1 is MDHEN and CDR2 is SYDVKM. The CDR3 totals 13 residues. V lost 5 bases, J lost 2 bases, and 10 bases lay in between.